The TCR beta chain under discussion was sequenced for a study of cytomegalovirus exposure and HLA in healthy donors. General observations from the study: Apart from CMV serostatus, no immune exposure information was available. Sequencing likely generated an artifact that appeared as a cluster of highly shared sequence variants.

PCR amplification relied on 60 Vbeta primers (plus 13 Jbeta primers). Original data processing: About 88 million unique TCR beta chains, roughly 11 million of them shared, were counted by a later analysis. Profiled with immunoSEQ multiplex PCR; TCRdb holds only in-frame clones, not every one. The DNA gave D and trimming, while V, J and clone size come from that table. Of 150,000 to 200,000 clones in the sample, roughly 78% were seen once. This clone turned up a few times. What it binds is unknown. Every donor was a healthy person donating bone marrow. The germline V gene has CDR1 MNHEY and CDR2 SMNVEV (reference sequence). The CDR3 sequence is 15 residues long.

This sequence was found in a boy aged 10-17 years in good health and CMV-seronegative. Source material: PBMCs. The chain joins TRBV27 to TRBJ2-5; D uncertain. The J call may be mistaken, given a closer DNA end match to TRBJ2-7. CDR3 nucleotides: TGTGCCAGCAGGAGAGAGAGTTGGGAAGACTACGAGCAGTACTTC. Translating gives CASRRESWEDYEQYF.